The 17 T cell receptor beta chains listed next were all sequenced from one sample in a study of cytomegalovirus exposure and HLA in healthy donors. The PCR had 60 Vbeta and 13 Jbeta primers. Some clones are missing from TCRdb's copy, which holds only in-frame ones; the method was immunoSEQ multiplex PCR. In the table there are 100,000 to 150,000 clones, 74% of which are singletons. Sequenced material: PBMCs. These receptors all stem from a male donor in good health and CMV-seronegative.

The chain is built from TRBV7-5 and TRBJ1-6; TRBD1 is the table's D call, not checked against the DNA. TRBV7-5 is a pseudogene segment. The CDR3 extends over 16 amino acids. The CDR3 spells CARSPRQSSYNSPLHF. In nucleotides, the CDR3 is TGTGCCAGAAGCCCCAGACAGAGCTCCTATAATTCACCCCTCCACTTT.

A few counts support this clone. The chain recombines TRBV30 with TRBJ2-4; D call uncertain. The V and J ends lost 0 bases and 15 bases respectively, with 15 bases between them. Germline V gene lookup returns CDR1 GTSNPN and CDR2 SVGIG (reference sequence). CDR3 length equals 12 residues. The CDR3 region is CAWSVLDIRMYF. CDR3 bases: TGTGCCTGGAGTGTACTTGACATACGGATGTACTTC.

The V gene is TRBV5-1, the J gene TRBJ2-1; D is perhaps TRBD1 (6 bases). The germline CDR1 and CDR2 sequences are SGHRS and YFSETQ. Trimming left V 5 bases short and J 2 bases short, with 11 bases between. There are 14 residues in the CDR3. Written as DNA, the CDR3 is TGCGCCAGCAGACCCGGACAGACCTACAATGAGCAGTTCTTC. It is translated as CASRPGQTYNEQFF.

This chain connects TRBV7-2 to TRBJ2-1, with D maybe TRBD2 (5 bases). The ends were cut back, 2 bases at V and 0 bases at J, with 11 bases in the middle. The germline V gene has CDR1 SGHTA and CDR2 FQGNSA. The CDR3 is 16 amino acids. The CDR3 coding sequence is TGTGCCAGCAGCTTACAAAGTACTAGCTCCTACAATGAGCAGTTCTTC. It specifies CASSLQSTSSYNEQFF.

Worth noting for this clone: At one of its ends the junction is not consistent with the germline gene, which may arise from a read error. This chain connects TRBV7-9 to TRBJ1-1; 8 positions match TRBD1. The germline CDR1 and CDR2 sequences are SEHNR and FQNEAQ (reference sequence). This CDR3 is 16 amino acids long. CDR3 DNA sequence: TGTTCCAGCAGCCTCGGACAGGGAAGAAGCGCGACTGAAGCTTTCTTT. Translated: CSSSLGQGRSATEAFF. The full variable domain, in which reference TRBV7-9 and TRBJ1-1 provide the parts outside the CDR3, is DTGVSQNPRHKITKRGQNVTFRCDPISEHNRLYWYRQTLGQGPEFLTYFQNEAQLEKSRLLSDRFSAERPKGSFSTLEIQRTEQGDSAMYLCSSSLGQGRSATEAFFGQGTRLTVV.

In this sample, this clone turned up once. The J gene is TRBJ1-1, the V gene TRBV5-6; 8 bases agree with TRBD1. Germline V gives CDR1 SGHDT, CDR2 YYEEEE. The V segment lost 0 bases and the J segment 5 bases; nucleotides outside the gene matches: 6. The CDR3 loop spans 15 amino acids. The CDR3 spells CASSLGPTGVTEAFF. The CDR3 DNA follows: TGTGCCAGCAGCTTGGGTCCGACAGGGGTAACTGAAGCTTTCTTT.

V usage is TRBV19 and J usage is TRBJ2-5; no clear D gene. The CDR3 is 13 amino acids. Trimming left V 4 bases short and J 0 bases short, with 6 bases between. In germline, CDR1 is LNHDA, CDR2 SQIVND (reference sequence). This chain's CDR3 is CASSTTYQETQYF. The CDR3 DNA is TGTGCCAGTAGTACTACGTACCAAGAGACCCAGTACTTC.

The V gene is TRBV7-9, the J gene TRBJ2-5; 8 bases are shared with TRBD2. Germline trimming cut 4 bases from V and 4 bases from J; bases unmatched to any gene: 11. The CDR3 runs to 16 residues. Germline V CDR1 and CDR2: SEHNR, FQNEAQ (reference sequence). In nucleotides, the CDR3 is TGTGCCAGCAGCTCCCTACGCGGGGGGCCAGGAGAGACCCAGTACTTC. It is translated as CASSSLRGGPGETQYF.

CDR3 sequence reads: CASSVEAGLVETQYF. DNA for the CDR3: TGTGCCAGCAGCGTAGAGGCGGGGCTGGTAGAGACCCAGTACTTC. The chain is built from TRBV9 and TRBJ2-5; D might be TRBD2 (6 bases). Germline assignment: CDR1 SGDLS and CDR2 YYNGEE. V shed 0 bases and J shed 4 bases, with 13 bases lying between them. The CDR3 covers 15 residues.

This clone was counted between two and nine times. The chain uses TRBV5-1 and TRBJ2-5, with D unclear. The CDR3 is 14 amino acids. V lost 3 bases to trimming and J lost 2 bases, with 11 bases between them. Germline V gives CDR1 SGHRS, CDR2 YFSETQ. DNA of the CDR3: TGCGCCAGCAGCTCCCTCCGAGAGCAAGAGACCCAGTACTTC. Protein sequence: CASSSLREQETQYF.

This chain links TRBV4-2 with TRBJ1-3; tentatively, D is TRBD1 (6 bases). This CDR3 has 15 amino acids. V lost 0 bases to trimming and J lost 6 bases, with 12 bases between them. Germline CDR1 LGHNA, CDR2 YNFKEQ. CDR3 nucleotide sequence: TGTGCCAGCAGCCAAGAGGGCAGGGGCCTAAACACCATATATTTT. Protein: CASSQEGRGLNTIYF.

The chain uses TRBV28 and TRBJ1-1; D call uncertain. V gave up 2 bases and J gave up 5 bases, with 3 bases separating them. Germline values: CDR1 MDHEN, CDR2 SYDVKM. The CDR3 runs to 11 residues. CDR3 DNA: TGTGCCAGCAGTTTACCTACTGAAGCTTTCTTT. Translated: CASSLPTEAFF.

The J gene is TRBJ1-1, the V gene TRBV2, with TRBD1 as a possible D gene (5 bases). The CDR3 length is 15 residues. In germline, CDR1 is SNHLY, CDR2 FYNNEI. Trimming shortened V by 4 bases and J by 0 bases, and 12 bases separated the two germline ends. CDR3 protein: CASSVGRTLNTEAFF. The CDR3, as DNA: TGTGCCAGCAGTGTTGGCAGGACACTGAACACTGAAGCTTTCTTT.

This clone has more than one count but fewer than ten. The chain links TRBV6-5 to TRBJ2-1; no reliable D call. V dropped 3 bases and J dropped 0 bases, with 12 bases sitting between them. This CDR3 has 16 amino acids. Germline loops: CDR1 MNHEY, CDR2 SVGAGI. CDR3 in amino acids: CASSYTHGSSYNEQFF. Here the CDR3 DNA reads TGTGCCAGCAGTTATACCCATGGTAGCTCCTACAATGAGCAGTTCTTC.

V gene TRBV7-2 combines with J gene TRBJ2-3; TRBD2 matches at 7 bases. Losses at the gene ends were 5 bases for V and 6 bases for J; bases not matched to a gene: 5. Germline V gene data show CDR1 as SGHTA and CDR2 as FQGNSA. This CDR3 has 13 residues. The chain's CDR3 is CASSDTSADTQYF. CDR3 nucleotide sequence: TGTGCCAGCAGCGACACTAGCGCCGATACGCAGTATTTT.

The DNA for the CDR3 is TGTGCCAGCAGCTTAGGGGGCCCGTCGTGGAGTGAGCAGTTCTTC. It yields the protein CASSLGGPSWSEQFF. The gene calls are TRBV7-2 and TRBJ2-1; D may be TRBD1 (5 bases). The CDR3 is 15 amino acids. Germline lookup yields CDR1 SGHTA and CDR2 FQGNSA. The V gene lost 1 base and the J gene lost 9 bases, with 16 bases spanning the gap.

V and J are TRBV7-9 and TRBJ2-7; 8 bases map to TRBD1. The V gene end was trimmed by 7 bases and the J gene end by 0 bases; junction bases not matched to a gene: 5. CDR1 is SEHNR and CDR2 is FQNEAQ in the germline V gene (reference sequence). The CDR3 consists of 14 residues. The DNA of the CDR3 is TGTGCCAGCACCACAGGGGGACCCTCCTACGAGCAGTACTTC. Translating gives CASTTGGPSYEQYF. The complete variable domain, with remaining parts taken from reference TRBV7-9 and TRBJ2-7, reads DTGVSQNPRHKITKRGQNVTFRCDPISEHNRLYWYRQTLGQGPEFLTYFQNEAQLEKSRLLSDRFSAERPKGSFSTLEIQRTEQGDSAMYLCASTTGGPSYEQYFGPGTRLTVT.